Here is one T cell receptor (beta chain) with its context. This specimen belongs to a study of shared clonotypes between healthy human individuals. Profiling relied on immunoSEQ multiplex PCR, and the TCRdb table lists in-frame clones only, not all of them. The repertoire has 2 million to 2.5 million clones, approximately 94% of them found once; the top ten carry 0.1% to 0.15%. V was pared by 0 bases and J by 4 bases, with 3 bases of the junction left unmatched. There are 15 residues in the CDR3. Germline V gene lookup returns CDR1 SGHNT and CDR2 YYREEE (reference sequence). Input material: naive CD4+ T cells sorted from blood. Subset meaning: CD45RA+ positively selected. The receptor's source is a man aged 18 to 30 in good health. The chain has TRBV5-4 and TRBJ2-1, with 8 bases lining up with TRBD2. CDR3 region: CASSLAVAGYNEQFF. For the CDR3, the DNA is TGTGCCAGCAGCTTGGCGGTAGCGGGGTACAATGAGCAGTTCTTC.